This is a list of T cell receptor beta chains from one sample in a study of blood T cell repertoires in COVID-19. Generated by immunoSEQ multiplex PCR, the TCRdb table keeps only in-frame clones and is missing some. The sample records about 120,000 clones, 80% being singletons. Sample: peripheral blood. These receptors all come from a human donor in a cohort sampled during active COVID-19. CDR3s include the opening cysteine and the closing phenylalanine or tryptophan. Fields, in order: clone size, V gene, J gene, D gene, CDR3 DNA, CDR3 protein. D genes are given only for firm matches. Clone size is shown for a subset of rows, as once, few, many or a class of expanded clone.

abundance: .
v_gene: TRBV5-8
j_gene: TRBJ2-7
d_gene: .
CDR3nt: TGTGCCAGCAGCTTTCCCGCACCGAGCTCCTACGAGCAGTACTTC
CDR3aa: CASSFPAPSSYEQYF

abundance: .
v_gene: TRBV20-1
j_gene: TRBJ2-5
d_gene: TRBD2
CDR3nt: TGCAGTGCTAGTTCCAGCGGGAAAGGGTGGGGACAAGAGACCCAGTACTTC
CDR3aa: CSASSSGKGWGQETQYF

abundance: once
v_gene: TRBV27
j_gene: TRBJ2-2
d_gene: TRBD2
CDR3nt: TGTGCCAGCAGCTCCCGGGACGGGAGGGCCACCGGGGAGCTGTTTTTT
CDR3aa: CASSSRDGRATGELFF

abundance: .
v_gene: TRBV6-5
j_gene: TRBJ1-2
d_gene: .
CDR3nt: TGTGCCAGCAATAAGGAGGCGAATGCTGGCTACACCTTC
CDR3aa: CASNKEANAGYTF

abundance: .
v_gene: TRBV29-1
j_gene: TRBJ2-1
d_gene: TRBD1
CDR3nt: TGCAGCGTTGTTTTTAGCAGGGGGCAGGGGGTCAATGAGCAGTTCTTC
CDR3aa: CSVVFSRGQGVNEQFF

abundance: .
v_gene: TRBV28
j_gene: TRBJ1-1
d_gene: TRBD1
CDR3nt: TGTGCCAGCAGTTTAAACAGGGGGCTCACGAACACTGAAGCTTTCTTT
CDR3aa: CASSLNRGLTNTEAFF

abundance: .
v_gene: TRBV4-2
j_gene: TRBJ2-2
d_gene: TRBD2
CDR3nt: TGTGCCAGCAGCCAAGATTCGAGGGTAGCGGGAACACCGGGCGGGGAGCTGTTTTTT
CDR3aa: CASSQDSRVAGTPGGELFF

abundance: .
v_gene: TRBV5-1
j_gene: TRBJ2-5
d_gene: .
CDR3nt: TGCGCCAGCAGCTTACTAGGGCCCGGGGAGACCCAGTACTTC
CDR3aa: CASSLLGPGETQYF

abundance: .
v_gene: TRBV10-3
j_gene: TRBJ1-1
d_gene: .
CDR3nt: TGTGCCATCATGACAGCCGGCACTGAAGCTTTCTTT
CDR3aa: CAIMTAGTEAFF

abundance: once
v_gene: TRBV11-3
j_gene: TRBJ2-3
d_gene: TRBD2
CDR3nt: TGTGCCACCATGGGACTAGCGGCTAGCACAGATACGCAGTATTTT
CDR3aa: CATMGLAASTDTQYF

abundance: many
v_gene: TRBV7-2
j_gene: TRBJ2-6
d_gene: TRBD2
CDR3nt: TGTGCCAGCAGCCTCGGCGGGGGCTCTGGGGCCAACGTCCTGACTTTC
CDR3aa: CASSLGGGSGANVLTF

abundance: .
v_gene: TRBV7-2
j_gene: TRBJ2-3
d_gene: TRBD1
CDR3nt: TGTGCCAGCAGCTATTACAGGGGAAGCACAGATACGCAGTATTTT
CDR3aa: CASSYYRGSTDTQYF

abundance: .
v_gene: TRBV6-6
j_gene: TRBJ2-5
d_gene: .
CDR3nt: TGTGCCAGCAGTTACTACAGAGAAGAGACCCAGTACTTC
CDR3aa: CASSYYREETQYF

abundance: many
v_gene: TRBV19
j_gene: TRBJ1-1
d_gene: .
CDR3nt: TGTGCCAGCAGACAGAACACTGAAGCTTTCTTT
CDR3aa: CASRQNTEAFF

abundance: .
v_gene: TRBV24-1
j_gene: TRBJ1-1
d_gene: .
CDR3nt: TGTGCCACCAGTGATGGGGCGTCGGCTGAAGCTTTCTTT
CDR3aa: CATSDGASAEAFF

abundance: .
v_gene: TRBV6-1
j_gene: TRBJ1-2
d_gene: TRBD1
CDR3nt: TGTGCCAGCAGTGAGGGGGGACAGGGGGCGCTTTACTATGGCTACACCTTC
CDR3aa: CASSEGGQGALYYGYTF

abundance: .
v_gene: TRBV7-3
j_gene: TRBJ2-2
d_gene: TRBD2
CDR3nt: TGTGCCAGCAGCTGGGGACTAGCGGCCTACACCGGGGAGCTGTTTTTT
CDR3aa: CASSWGLAAYTGELFF

abundance: .
v_gene: TRBV10-3
j_gene: TRBJ1-1
d_gene: TRBD1
CDR3nt: TGTGCCATCAGCACAGACAGGGCGGGCACTGAAGCTTTCTTT
CDR3aa: CAISTDRAGTEAFF

abundance: .
v_gene: TRBV5-1
j_gene: TRBJ2-5
d_gene: TRBD2
CDR3nt: TGCGCCAGCAGCTTACTAGCGGGGCAGGAGACCCAGTACTTC
CDR3aa: CASSLLAGQETQYF

abundance: few
v_gene: TRBV3-1/TRBV3-2
j_gene: TRBJ1-2
d_gene: .
CDR3nt: TGTGCCAGCAGCCATTGGACACCCAACTATGGCTACACCTTC
CDR3aa: CASSHWTPNYGYTF

abundance: .
v_gene: TRBV11-2
j_gene: TRBJ1-2
d_gene: .
CDR3nt: TGTGCCAGCAGCTACTTCGGGGTAGAAGGCTACACCTTC
CDR3aa: CASSYFGVEGYTF

abundance: .
v_gene: TRBV25-1
j_gene: TRBJ2-7
d_gene: TRBD2
CDR3nt: TGTGCCAGCAGTGATACTAGCGGGAGCCCCCACGAGCAGTACTTC
CDR3aa: CASSDTSGSPHEQYF

abundance: .
v_gene: TRBV7-8
j_gene: TRBJ2-7
d_gene: TRBD2
CDR3nt: TGTGCCAGCAGCCCCACTAGCGGGAGATACGAGCAGTACTTC
CDR3aa: CASSPTSGRYEQYF

abundance: .
v_gene: TRBV9
j_gene: TRBJ2-7
d_gene: TRBD1
CDR3nt: TGTGCCAGCAGCGTAGGGAAAGGGGGCGTACTTCTATACGAGCAGTACTTC
CDR3aa: CASSVGKGGVLLYEQYF

abundance: once
v_gene: TRBV7-8
j_gene: TRBJ2-1
d_gene: .
CDR3nt: TGTGCCAGCAGCTTAGCAAGGGGGGGTGAGCAGTTCTTC
CDR3aa: CASSLARGGEQFF

abundance: .
v_gene: TRBV28
j_gene: TRBJ1-1
d_gene: .
CDR3nt: TGTGCCAGCAGTCCCCGAGTGCCAGAAGCTTTCTTT
CDR3aa: CASSPRVPEAFF

abundance: .
v_gene: TRBV19
j_gene: TRBJ2-5
d_gene: TRBD2
CDR3nt: TGTGCCAGTAGTACTAGCGGGAGGTTTGGAGAGACCCAGTACTTC
CDR3aa: CASSTSGRFGETQYF

abundance: .
v_gene: TRBV6-2/TRBV6-3
j_gene: TRBJ1-1
d_gene: TRBD1
CDR3nt: TGTGCCAGCAGTCCCACTCGGGGACAGGGCTTCGAAGCTTTCTTT
CDR3aa: CASSPTRGQGFEAFF

abundance: few
v_gene: TRBV7-2
j_gene: TRBJ1-3
d_gene: .
CDR3nt: TGTGCCAGCCAGAGGGATTCCGGAAACACCATATATTTT
CDR3aa: CASQRDSGNTIYF

abundance: .
v_gene: TRBV27
j_gene: TRBJ2-6
d_gene: .
CDR3nt: TGTGCCAGCAGTGGAGGCGGGCATGGGGCCAACGTCCTGACTTTC
CDR3aa: CASSGGGHGANVLTF

abundance: .
v_gene: TRBV19
j_gene: TRBJ2-1
d_gene: TRBD2
CDR3nt: TGTGCAGTAGCCCACCAGCGGGGCTCCTCCTACAATGAGCAGTTCTTC
CDR3aa: CAVAHQRGSSYNEQFF

abundance: .
v_gene: TRBV9
j_gene: TRBJ2-7
d_gene: TRBD2
CDR3nt: TGTGCCAGCAGCGTAGGGACTGGGACTAGCGGCCAATACGAGCAGTACTTC
CDR3aa: CASSVGTGTSGQYEQYF

abundance: .
v_gene: TRBV30
j_gene: TRBJ2-3
d_gene: TRBD2
CDR3nt: TGTGCCTGGAGTCCAGGGACTAGCGTAAGCACAGATACGCAGTATTTT
CDR3aa: CAWSPGTSVSTDTQYF

abundance: once
v_gene: TRBV18
j_gene: TRBJ2-1
d_gene: .
CDR3nt: TGTGCCAGCTCACAAAGTATCCGGGATGAGCAGTTCTTC
CDR3aa: CASSQSIRDEQFF

abundance: .
v_gene: TRBV3-1/TRBV3-2
j_gene: TRBJ2-7
d_gene: .
CDR3nt: TGTGCCAGCAGCCCAACAGGAGGGTACGAGCAGTACTTC
CDR3aa: CASSPTGGYEQYF

abundance: .
v_gene: TRBV7-2
j_gene: TRBJ1-2
d_gene: .
CDR3nt: TGTGCCAGCAGCGCCTCCCGGACAGCTAACTATGGCTACACCTTC
CDR3aa: CASSASRTANYGYTF

abundance: .
v_gene: TRBV30
j_gene: TRBJ2-2
d_gene: TRBD2
CDR3nt: TGTGCCTGGAGGGGAGGGTTCGGGGAGCTGTTTTTT
CDR3aa: CAWRGGFGELFF

abundance: .
v_gene: TRBV28
j_gene: TRBJ2-7
d_gene: TRBD1
CDR3nt: TGTGCCAGCAGGGGACAGGGGGCGCAATCCTACGAGCAGTACTTC
CDR3aa: CASRGQGAQSYEQYF

abundance: .
v_gene: TRBV24-1
j_gene: TRBJ2-1
d_gene: .
CDR3nt: TGTGCCACCAGTGACCCCACAGCCAGCTCCTACAATGAGCAGTTCTTC
CDR3aa: CATSDPTASSYNEQFF

abundance: .
v_gene: TRBV5-1
j_gene: TRBJ2-6
d_gene: TRBD1
CDR3nt: TGCGCCAGCACCCGGGACAGGTCGATCTCTGGGGCCAACGTCCTGACTTTC
CDR3aa: CASTRDRSISGANVLTF

abundance: .
v_gene: TRBV28
j_gene: TRBJ2-1
d_gene: TRBD2
CDR3nt: TGTGCCACCTCCGGGACTAGCCACAATGAGCAGTTCTTC
CDR3aa: CATSGTSHNEQFF

abundance: .
v_gene: TRBV28
j_gene: TRBJ1-1
d_gene: .
CDR3nt: TGTGCCAGCAACCGGGGCACTGAAGCTTTCTTT
CDR3aa: CASNRGTEAFF

abundance: .
v_gene: TRBV6-6
j_gene: TRBJ2-5
d_gene: .
CDR3nt: TGTGCCAGCACAGTTTCCCAAGAGACCCAGTACTTC
CDR3aa: CASTVSQETQYF

abundance: .
v_gene: TRBV4-1
j_gene: TRBJ1-2
d_gene: .
CDR3nt: TGCGCCAGCAGCCAAGACTCATTGGTCCGGACAGCCTATGGCTACACCTTC
CDR3aa: CASSQDSLVRTAYGYTF